This T cell receptor beta chain was observed in a study of OX40 agonist ivuxolimab in advanced cancers. Study as a whole: Ivuxolimab, which patients received intravenously every 2 weeks, was dosed at 0.01 to 10 mg/kg. Prior checkpoint blockade (anti-PD-1, anti-PD-L1 or anti-CTLA-4) was permitted; around 40% had it.

The CDR3 contains 12 residues. Germline V gene lookup returns CDR1 LNHDA and CDR2 SQIVND (reference sequence). The V gene lost 5 bases and the J gene lost 5 bases, with 7 bases spanning the gap. TCRdb keeps only in-frame clones here, not all; method: immunoSEQ multiplex PCR. The sample carries fewer than 3,000 clones, around 72% recorded once. This sequence joins TRBV19 and TRBJ2-1; D is undetermined. This receptor was taken from an adult with an advanced solid tumor such as melanoma, head and neck, liver or kidney cancer. The sample consisted of CD4+ or CD8+ T cells sorted from blood, taken in a trial of the OX40 agonist ivuxolimab. Here the CDR3 DNA reads TGTGCCAGTAGTTTCTTTAACAATGAGCAGTTCTTC. Its translation is CASSFFNNEQFF.